The 19 T cell receptor beta chains below all came from one sample that was sequenced in a study of memory CD4+ T cells and cytomegalovirus serostatus. TCRdb's copy holds only in-frame clones and misses some; the assay was immunoSEQ multiplex PCR. The data show around 53,000 clones, about 83% seen once. Single viable CD3+CD4+CD8-CD45RO+ cells were sorted as the memory CD4+ T cells. The sequenced sample consisted of memory CD4+ T cells from blood. These receptors were collected from an adult in good health and CMV-seropositive.

The J gene is TRBJ2-5, the V gene TRBV9; 9 bases match TRBD2. CDR3 length: 17 amino acids. Germline trimming cut 4 bases from V and 2 bases from J; bases unmatched to any gene: 12. Germline CDR1 and CDR2: SGDLS and YYNGEE. CDR3 sequence: CASSSGRTSDSQETQYF. The CDR3, as DNA: TGTGCCAGCAGCTCAGGCAGGACTAGCGACTCACAAGAGACCCAGTACTTC.

The chain links TRBV5-1 to TRBJ2-2, with D perhaps being TRBD1 or TRBD2 (6 bases each). V dropped 9 bases and J dropped 7 bases, with 31 bases sitting between them. The germline gives CDR1 SGHRS, CDR2 YFSETQ. The CDR3 consists of 18 residues. CDR3 in DNA: TGCGCCACCACGGTCCTCCCAGGGGCGGGAACCTCCCTCGGGGAGCTGTTTTTT. Translation: CATTVLPGAGTSLGELFF.

The chain links TRBV7-2 to TRBJ2-2, with D possibly TRBD2 on 5 matching bases. Trimming removed 5 bases from V and 7 bases from J, with 11 bases in between. From germline, CDR1 is SGHTA and CDR2 FQGNSA. The length of the CDR3 is 13 residues. Here the CDR3 reads CASSDYSDGELFF. The CDR3 DNA is TGTGCCAGCAGCGACTACAGTGACGGGGAGCTGTTTTTT.

The rearrangement uses TRBV9 and TRBJ2-1, with D possibly being TRBD2 (6 bases). This CDR3 has 15 residues. Per the germline V gene, CDR1 is SGDLS and CDR2 is YYNGEE. V was trimmed by 2 bases and J by 8 bases, leaving 17 bases between them. The chain's CDR3 is CASSVIGNGEDEQFF. Written as DNA, the CDR3 is TGTGCCAGCAGCGTCATAGGCAACGGGGAGGATGAGCAGTTCTTC.

This rearrangement joins TRBV28 to TRBJ2-5; tentative D call: TRBD1 (7 bases). The ends were cut back, 5 bases at V and 4 bases at J, with 14 bases in the middle. The germline V gene has CDR1 MDHEN and CDR2 SYDVKM. The length of the CDR3 is 14 residues. CDR3 in amino acids: CASSPQGGTETQYF. The CDR3 DNA sequence: TGTGCCAGCAGTCCGCAGGGGGGCACAGAGACCCAGTACTTC.

V is TRBV21-1 and J is TRBJ2-7; the table names TRBD2, a call not compared with the DNA. TRBV21-1 is marked as a pseudogene. The CDR3 is made up of 11 amino acids. The CDR3 bases are TGTGCCAGCATCGGGAGCTACGAGCAGTACTTC. It specifies CASIGSYEQYF.

The CDR3 reads CASSLNNQPQHF. The CDR3 nucleotides are TGTGCCAGCAGCCTAAATAATCAGCCCCAGCATTTT. The chain has TRBV7-2 and TRBJ1-5; D is unresolved. V was pared by 5 bases and J by 4 bases, with 6 bases between. This CDR3 region has 12 residues. The germline CDR1 and CDR2 sequences are SGHTA and FQGNSA.

The chain recombines TRBV5-1 with TRBJ2-7; D might be TRBD1 or TRBD2, each matching 5 bases. The CDR3 consists of 15 residues. Per germline, CDR1 SGHRS and CDR2 YFSETQ. The ends were cut back, 4 bases at V and 0 bases at J, with 14 bases in the middle. Here the CDR3 DNA reads TGCGCCAGCAGCGATCCGGGACCAAGCTCCTACGAGCAGTACTTC. It codes for CASSDPGPSSYEQYF. Complete variable domain (other parts from reference TRBV5-1 and TRBJ2-7): KAGVTQTPRYLIKTRGQQVTLSCSPISGHRSVSWYQQTPGQGLQFLFEYFSETQRNKGNFPGRFSGRQFSNSRSEMNVSTLELGDSALYLCASSDPGPSSYEQYFGPGTRLTVT.

V is TRBV6-4 and J is TRBJ2-7; 11 bases line up with TRBD2. The germline gives CDR1 MRHNA, CDR2 SNTAGT. CDR3 length equals 17 residues. With 7 bases clipped from V and 7 bases from J, the junction kept 18 bases outside the gene matches. The CDR3 DNA sequence: TGTGCCAGCATTCTCACTAGCGGGGGTCCCCCTGGGGCTGAGCAGTACTTC. Translated: CASILTSGGPPGAEQYF.

This clone was detected once. V is TRBV27 and J is TRBJ2-7; D remains unclear. In germline, CDR1 is MNHEY, CDR2 SMNVEV (reference sequence). This CDR3 comprises 13 residues. Trimming pared 6 bases from V and 6 bases from J, leaving 15 bases between. For the CDR3, the DNA is TGTGCCAGCAGCCTTACGGGCGCCCGCGAGCAGTACTTC. It codes for CASSLTGAREQYF.

The chain couples TRBV6-5 to TRBJ2-7; D possibly matches TRBD1 or TRBD2 (5 bases each). Germline V lookup: CDR1 MNHEY, CDR2 SVGAGI. Trimming shortened V by 5 bases and J by 2 bases, and 13 bases separated the two germline ends. This CDR3 region has 14 residues. CDR3: CASSNRDGTYEQYF. The CDR3 DNA reads TGTGCCAGCAGTAACCGGGACGGGACCTACGAGCAGTACTTC.

The V gene is TRBV7-2, the J gene TRBJ1-2; 7 bases match TRBD1. J gave up 4 bases and V 8 bases, and 13 bases lay outside the gene matches. Germline assignment: CDR1 SGHTA and CDR2 FQGNSA. This CDR3 has 15 residues. CDR3 coding DNA: TGTGCCAGCCCGAACGAGGGGGCAGGGGTCTATGGCTACACCTTC. Translating it yields CASPNEGAGVYGYTF.

This chain links TRBV19 with TRBJ1-2; no clear D gene. This CDR3 comprises 12 residues. The V gene lost 6 bases and the J gene lost 7 bases, with 12 bases spanning the gap. CDR1 is LNHDA and CDR2 is SQIVND in the germline V gene (reference sequence). The CDR3 DNA is TGTGCCAGTAGCCATGCGTCCGGTGGCTACACCTTC. Translated, it gives CASSHASGGYTF.

V and J are TRBV7-2 and TRBJ2-2; 9 nucleotides match TRBD1. The V segment lost 6 bases and the J segment 2 bases; nucleotides outside the gene matches: 7. The CDR3 has 16 residues. Looked up from germline, CDR1 is SGHTA and CDR2 is FQGNSA. Here the CDR3 DNA reads TGTGCCAGCAGTTGGGGGGGACAGGGAAACACCGGGGAGCTGTTTTTT. Protein product: CASSWGGQGNTGELFF. The full variable domain, rest sourced from reference TRBV7-2 and TRBJ2-2, is GAGVSQSPSNKVTEKGKDVELRCDPISGHTALYWYRQSLGQGLEFLIYFQGNSAPDKSGLPSDRFSAERTGGSVSTLTIQRTQQEDSAVYLCASSWGGQGNTGELFFGEGSRLTVL.

The chain employs TRBV11-1 and TRBJ2-1, with TRBD1 matching over 7 bases. This CDR3 region has 15 residues. Trimming removed 4 bases from V and 1 base from J; junction bases left unmatched: 4. Germline CDR1 and CDR2: SGHAT and FQDESV (reference sequence). Here the CDR3 DNA reads TGTGCCAGCAGCTCGACAGGGTCGTCCTACAATGAGCAGTTCTTC. This translates into CASSSTGSSYNEQFF.

The rearrangement uses TRBV6-1 and TRBJ2-7; D not certain. There are 13 residues in the CDR3. Per germline, CDR1 MNHNS and CDR2 SASEGT. Trimming pared 1 base from V and 6 bases from J, leaving 10 bases between. CDR3 loop: CASSEEGYLEQYF. The CDR3 coding sequence is TGTGCCAGCAGTGAAGAGGGCTATCTCGAGCAGTACTTC.

The chain joins TRBV28 to TRBJ1-2, with 9 positions matching TRBD1. Trimming at V came to 3 bases and at J to 3 bases, leaving 8 bases not matched to a gene. Germline V gene lookup returns CDR1 MDHEN and CDR2 SYDVKM. This CDR3 is 16 amino acids long. The CDR3 coding sequence is TGTGCCAGCAGTTTTTCCCGGACAGGGGCGGACTATGGCTACACCTTC. Translating it yields CASSFSRTGADYGYTF.

The chain has TRBV4-2 and TRBJ1-2; 11 nucleotides match TRBD1. The V and J ends lost 3 bases and 5 bases, in that order; junction bases with no gene match: 5. CDR3 length: 15 residues. Per germline, CDR1 LGHNA and CDR2 YNFKEQ. Written as DNA, the CDR3 is TGTGCCAGCAGCCAGCCGAGGGACAGGGGGTATGGCTACACCTTC. Translating it yields CASSQPRDRGYGYTF.

This clone was observed a single time. V usage is TRBV7-9 and J usage is TRBJ2-5; tentatively, D is TRBD1 (7 bases). Germline V CDR1 and CDR2: SEHNR, FQNEAQ (reference sequence). Trimming pared 6 bases from V and 4 bases from J, leaving 15 bases between. The CDR3 is 14 amino acids. DNA of the CDR3: TGTGCCAGCAGGCCCTCAGGGGGGCGAGAGACCCAGTACTTC. Residues: CASRPSGGRETQYF.